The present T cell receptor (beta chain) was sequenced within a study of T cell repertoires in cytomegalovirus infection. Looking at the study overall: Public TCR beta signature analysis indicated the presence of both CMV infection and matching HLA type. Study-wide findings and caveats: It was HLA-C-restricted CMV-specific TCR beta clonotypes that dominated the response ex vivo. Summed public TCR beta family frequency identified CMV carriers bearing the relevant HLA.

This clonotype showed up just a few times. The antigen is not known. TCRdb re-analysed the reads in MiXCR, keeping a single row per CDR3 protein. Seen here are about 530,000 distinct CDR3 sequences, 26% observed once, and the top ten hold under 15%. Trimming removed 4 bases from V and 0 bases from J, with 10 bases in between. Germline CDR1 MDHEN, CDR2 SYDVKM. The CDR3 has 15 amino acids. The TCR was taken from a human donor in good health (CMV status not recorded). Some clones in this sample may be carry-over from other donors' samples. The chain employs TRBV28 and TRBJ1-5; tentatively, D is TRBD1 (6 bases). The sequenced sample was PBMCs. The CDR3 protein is CASSSGAYSNQPQHF. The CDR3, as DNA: TGTGCCAGCAGTTCGGGGGCGTATAGCAATCAGCCCCAGCATTTT. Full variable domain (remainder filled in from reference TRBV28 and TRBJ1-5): DVKVTQSSRYLVKRTGEKVFLECVQDMDHENMFWYRQDPGLGLRLIYFSYDVKMKEKGDIPEGYSVSREKKERFSLILESASTNQTSMYLCASSSGAYSNQPQHFGDGTRLSIL.